Below, one T cell receptor (beta chain) is given with its context. The antigen is undetermined. Clones were sequenced by immunoSEQ multiplex PCR, and TCRdb holds only the in-frame ones, with some missing. Among about 110,000 clones listed, around nine tenths were seen once. The CDR3 has 14 amino acids. Germline-derived CDR1 and CDR2 are DFQATT and SNEGSKA (reference sequence). V was clipped by 3 bases and J by 2 bases, with 11 bases between them. The data were obtained in a study of T cell responses to AZD1222 COVID-19 vaccine. Regarding the study as a whole: The donors showed a predominance of white British ancestry and of females, with possible underestimation of clonal diversity.

The sample consisted of peripheral blood, taken on day 0 of MenACWY control vaccination. The sequence came from an adult in good health. V gene TRBV20-1 combines with J gene TRBJ1-5; tentative D call: TRBD1 (5 bases). CDR3 loop: CSASPGGGNQPQHF. The CDR3 nucleotides read TGCAGTGCTAGTCCCGGGGGAGGCAATCAGCCCCAGCATTTT.